Listed below are T cell receptor beta chains from one sample, sequenced in a study of blood T cell repertoires in COVID-19. Sequencing was performed with immunoSEQ multiplex PCR; in TCRdb, only in-frame clones are kept and a portion is missing. Here the sample spans 200,000 to 250,000 clones, about 85% being singletons. Sample: PBMCs or T cells enriched from blood (not recorded which). These receptors were obtained from a man in his forties or fifties who had recovered from COVID-19. Both conserved end residues are part of each CDR3. The D gene is left open where the match is weak. Size is stated for part of the rows, as once, few or many counts, or as a class when the clone is expanded.

>TRBD2|TRBV4-1|TRBJ2-7|-
CASSQEFGTSGTYEQYF
TGCGCCAGCAGCCAAGAGTTTGGGACTAGCGGTACCTACGAGCAGTACTTC
>-|TRBV19|TRBJ2-1|-
CASSSGLLTNEQFF
TGTGCCAGTAGCTCGGGACTCCTAACCAATGAGCAGTTCTTC
>-|TRBV19|TRBJ1-5|few
CASSPGFSNQPQHF
TGTGCCAGTAGTCCAGGGTTCAGCAATCAGCCCCAGCATTTT
>TRBD2|TRBV14|TRBJ2-7|-
CASSHERAQWGGRAPYEQYF
TGTGCCAGCAGCCATGAAAGGGCACAATGGGGCGGGAGGGCCCCCTACGAGCAGTACTTC
>TRBD1|TRBV24-1|TRBJ2-5|-
CATSDPRTGLTQYF
TGTGCCACCAGTGATCCACGGACAGGGCTGACCCAGTACTTC
>-|TRBV25-1|TRBJ1-5|few
CASSDPSGDWNQPQHF
TGTGCCAGCAGTGATCCCTCGGGAGATTGGAATCAGCCCCAGCATTTT
>TRBD1|TRBV2|TRBJ1-5|-
CASSEETGSFQPQHF
TGTGCCAGCAGTGAAGAGACAGGGTCATTTCAGCCCCAGCATTTT
>TRBD1|TRBV2|TRBJ2-6|-
CASSPQGAAGANVLTF
TGTGCCAGCAGTCCACAGGGGGCGGCTGGGGCCAACGTCCTGACTTTC
>TRBD1|TRBV25-1|TRBJ1-2|-
CASRPGGAFNYGYTF
TGTGCCAGCAGACCAGGGGGCGCTTTTAACTATGGCTACACCTTC
>TRBD1|TRBV28|TRBJ1-1|-
CASSQGTGNTEAFF
TGTGCCAGCAGTCAAGGGACAGGCAACACTGAAGCTTTCTTT
>-|TRBV4-1|TRBJ1-4|once
CASSHDNANEKLFF
TGCGCCAGCAGCCACGACAACGCTAATGAAAAACTGTTTTTT
>TRBD2|TRBV4-1|TRBJ2-7|once
CASSQDRTSGLSYEQYF
TGCGCCAGCAGCCAAGATAGGACTAGCGGGCTTTCCTACGAGCAGTACTTC
>-|TRBV6-5|TRBJ2-7|-
CATTRGYEQYF
TGTGCCACGACCAGGGGCTACGAGCAGTACTTC
>TRBD2|TRBV5-4|TRBJ2-7|-
CASRSSGSYEQYF
TGTGCCAGCAGGTCCAGCGGGAGCTACGAGCAGTACTTC
>-|TRBV27|TRBJ2-2|-
CASSARTYTGELFF
TGTGCCAGCAGCGCCCGGACTTACACCGGGGAGCTGTTTTTT
>-|TRBV5-6|TRBJ1-5|few
CASSPLDQPQHF
TGTGCCAGCAGCCCCCTAGATCAGCCCCAGCATTTT
>TRBD2|TRBV7-2|TRBJ2-2|-
CASTPGLAGGELFF
TGTGCCAGCACCCCGGGACTAGCGGGCGGGGAGCTGTTTTTT
>-|TRBV10-3|TRBJ2-7|-
CAISHTSYEQYF
TGTGCCATCAGCCACACCTCCTACGAGCAGTACTTC
>-|TRBV5-3|TRBJ2-4|-
CARKEGTKNIQYF
TGTGCCAGAAAGGAGGGAACCAAAAACATTCAGTACTTC
>TRBD2|TRBV6-6|TRBJ2-3|few
CASSYVRGSEDTQYF
TGTGCCAGCAGTTACGTCCGCGGGAGTGAAGATACGCAGTATTTT
>-|TRBV29-1|TRBJ2-1|few
CSVEDISLAEQFF
TGCAGCGTTGAAGATATCAGCCTAGCAGAGCAGTTCTTC
>-|TRBV11-3|TRBJ2-2|-
CASSLDGGRSTGELFF
TGTGCCAGCAGCTTAGACGGGGGGCGAAGCACCGGGGAGCTGTTTTTT
>TRBD1|TRBV5-1|TRBJ2-1|-
CASSPGTDYNEQFF
TGCGCCAGCAGCCCAGGGACAGATTACAATGAGCAGTTCTTC
>-|TRBV4-3|TRBJ1-3|-
CASSPFFSGSGNTIYF
TGCGCCAGCAGCCCCTTTTTTTCGGGCTCTGGAAACACCATATATTTT
>-|TRBV15|TRBJ1-1|-
CATSRGTPNTEAFF
TGTGCCACCAGCAGAGGTACACCGAACACTGAAGCTTTCTTT
>TRBD1|TRBV7-9|TRBJ2-1|-
CASNIGGRFYNEQFF
TGTGCCAGCAATATAGGGGGCAGGTTCTACAATGAGCAGTTCTTC
>-|TRBV7-9|TRBJ1-3|-
CASTPLPEANTIYF
TGTGCCAGCACCCCCCTGCCCGAGGCAAACACCATATATTTT
>-|TRBV7-9|TRBJ2-2|few
CASSPTTGWKNTGELFF
TGTGCCAGCAGCCCGACAACAGGGTGGAAGAACACCGGGGAGCTGTTTTTT
>-|TRBV9|TRBJ2-7|once
CASSVAHQGPYEQYF
TGTGCCAGCAGCGTAGCTCATCAGGGGCCCTACGAGCAGTACTTC
>-|TRBV27|TRBJ1-4|-
CASRELGAPEKLFF
TGTGCCAGCAGAGAACTGGGCGCGCCGGAAAAACTGTTTTTT
>-|TRBV27|TRBJ1-2|-
CASSYAGQYGYTF
TGTGCCAGCTCCTATGCAGGGCAGTATGGCTACACCTTC
>-|TRBV19|TRBJ1-1|-
CASETVSGGRAFF
TGTGCCAGCGAAACCGTAAGCGGGGGGAGAGCTTTCTTT
>-|TRBV11-2|TRBJ1-1|-
CASSLVKGHNTEAFF
TGTGCCAGCAGCTTAGTAAAGGGACATAACACTGAAGCTTTCTTT
>-|TRBV2|TRBJ1-1|-
CASRRTENTEAFF
TGTGCCAGCAGGAGGACAGAGAACACTGAAGCTTTCTTT
>-|TRBV29-1|TRBJ2-7|-
CSGFTDGMQEQYF
TGCAGCGGATTCACCGACGGGATGCAAGAGCAGTACTTC
>-|TRBV7-9|TRBJ2-7|-
CASSLSPTPYEQYF
TGTGCCAGCAGCTTAAGCCCAACTCCCTACGAGCAGTACTTC
>-|TRBV4-2|TRBJ1-5|-
CASSLFQGSNQPQHF
TGTGCCAGCAGCCTATTTCAGGGTAGCAATCAGCCCCAGCATTTT
>TRBD1|TRBV10-2|TRBJ1-1|-
CASSESVRGRDEAFF
TGCGCCAGCAGTGAGTCGGTCAGGGGGCGCGATGAAGCTTTCTTT
>TRBD1|TRBV25-1|TRBJ1-1|-
CASSESTGWSTEAFF
TGTGCCAGCAGTGAATCGACAGGGTGGAGCACTGAAGCTTTCTTT
>-|TRBV3-1/TRBV3-2|TRBJ1-4|-
CASSQATATNEKLFF
TGTGCCAGCAGCCAAGCGACAGCAACTAATGAAAAACTGTTTTTT
>-|TRBV24-1|TRBJ1-6|few
CATSAQSNSPLHF
TGTGCCACCAGTGCCCAGTCAAATTCACCCCTCCACTTT
>-|TRBV11-2|TRBJ1-1|-
CASSLETSEAFF
TGTGCCAGCAGCTTAGAGACAAGTGAAGCTTTCTTT
>TRBD2|TRBV6-5|TRBJ2-1|-
CASSVTSGPGDEQFF
TGTGCCAGCAGCGTTACTAGCGGGCCCGGGGATGAGCAGTTCTTC
>-|TRBV5-1|TRBJ2-1|-
CASSPNQDNEQFF
TGCGCCAGCAGCCCAAACCAGGACAATGAGCAGTTCTTC
>TRBD1|TRBV5-1|TRBJ2-7|-
CASSLPIKSGQGSYEQYF
TGCGCCAGCAGCTTGCCCATTAAATCGGGACAGGGGTCCTACGAGCAGTACTTC
>TRBD1|TRBV19|TRBJ1-5|-
CASSRDRHQPQHF
TGTGCCAGTAGTCGGGACAGGCATCAGCCCCAGCATTTT
>-|TRBV6-2/TRBV6-3|TRBJ1-6|once
CASSYPEASSPLHF
TGTGCCAGCAGTTACCCGGAAGCGTCTTCACCCCTCCACTTT
>TRBD1|TRBV18|TRBJ2-7|once
CASSPGTAPSYEQYF
TGTGCCAGCTCACCCGGGACAGCCCCTTCCTACGAGCAGTACTTC
>-|TRBV21-1|TRBJ1-5|-
CASSKADGPMLQPQHF
TGTGCCAGCAGCAAAGCTGATGGGCCCATGCTCCAGCCCCAGCATTTT
>-|TRBV12-3/TRBV12-4|TRBJ1-6|-
CASSFGGVSLHF
TGTGCCAGCAGTTTCGGAGGGGTCTCCCTCCACTTT
>TRBD2|TRBV6-5|TRBJ2-1|few
CASMGGGIYNEQFF
TGTGCCAGCATGGGCGGGGGAATATACAATGAGCAGTTCTTC
>-|TRBV19|TRBJ2-7|-
CASSKNRDGQYF
TGTGCCAGTAGTAAGAACAGGGACGGGCAGTACTTC
>-|TRBV6-5|TRBJ1-4|-
CASSSSGSSNEKLFF
TGTGCCAGCAGTTCATCCGGGTCGTCAAATGAAAAACTGTTTTTT
>-|TRBV5-1|TRBJ1-2|-
CASSLGENYGYTF
TGCGCCAGCAGCTTGGGGGAGAACTATGGCTACACCTTC
>-|TRBV5-4|TRBJ1-2|-
CASSPPGRVYGYTF
TGTGCCAGCAGCCCCCCCGGCAGGGTCTATGGCTACACCTTC